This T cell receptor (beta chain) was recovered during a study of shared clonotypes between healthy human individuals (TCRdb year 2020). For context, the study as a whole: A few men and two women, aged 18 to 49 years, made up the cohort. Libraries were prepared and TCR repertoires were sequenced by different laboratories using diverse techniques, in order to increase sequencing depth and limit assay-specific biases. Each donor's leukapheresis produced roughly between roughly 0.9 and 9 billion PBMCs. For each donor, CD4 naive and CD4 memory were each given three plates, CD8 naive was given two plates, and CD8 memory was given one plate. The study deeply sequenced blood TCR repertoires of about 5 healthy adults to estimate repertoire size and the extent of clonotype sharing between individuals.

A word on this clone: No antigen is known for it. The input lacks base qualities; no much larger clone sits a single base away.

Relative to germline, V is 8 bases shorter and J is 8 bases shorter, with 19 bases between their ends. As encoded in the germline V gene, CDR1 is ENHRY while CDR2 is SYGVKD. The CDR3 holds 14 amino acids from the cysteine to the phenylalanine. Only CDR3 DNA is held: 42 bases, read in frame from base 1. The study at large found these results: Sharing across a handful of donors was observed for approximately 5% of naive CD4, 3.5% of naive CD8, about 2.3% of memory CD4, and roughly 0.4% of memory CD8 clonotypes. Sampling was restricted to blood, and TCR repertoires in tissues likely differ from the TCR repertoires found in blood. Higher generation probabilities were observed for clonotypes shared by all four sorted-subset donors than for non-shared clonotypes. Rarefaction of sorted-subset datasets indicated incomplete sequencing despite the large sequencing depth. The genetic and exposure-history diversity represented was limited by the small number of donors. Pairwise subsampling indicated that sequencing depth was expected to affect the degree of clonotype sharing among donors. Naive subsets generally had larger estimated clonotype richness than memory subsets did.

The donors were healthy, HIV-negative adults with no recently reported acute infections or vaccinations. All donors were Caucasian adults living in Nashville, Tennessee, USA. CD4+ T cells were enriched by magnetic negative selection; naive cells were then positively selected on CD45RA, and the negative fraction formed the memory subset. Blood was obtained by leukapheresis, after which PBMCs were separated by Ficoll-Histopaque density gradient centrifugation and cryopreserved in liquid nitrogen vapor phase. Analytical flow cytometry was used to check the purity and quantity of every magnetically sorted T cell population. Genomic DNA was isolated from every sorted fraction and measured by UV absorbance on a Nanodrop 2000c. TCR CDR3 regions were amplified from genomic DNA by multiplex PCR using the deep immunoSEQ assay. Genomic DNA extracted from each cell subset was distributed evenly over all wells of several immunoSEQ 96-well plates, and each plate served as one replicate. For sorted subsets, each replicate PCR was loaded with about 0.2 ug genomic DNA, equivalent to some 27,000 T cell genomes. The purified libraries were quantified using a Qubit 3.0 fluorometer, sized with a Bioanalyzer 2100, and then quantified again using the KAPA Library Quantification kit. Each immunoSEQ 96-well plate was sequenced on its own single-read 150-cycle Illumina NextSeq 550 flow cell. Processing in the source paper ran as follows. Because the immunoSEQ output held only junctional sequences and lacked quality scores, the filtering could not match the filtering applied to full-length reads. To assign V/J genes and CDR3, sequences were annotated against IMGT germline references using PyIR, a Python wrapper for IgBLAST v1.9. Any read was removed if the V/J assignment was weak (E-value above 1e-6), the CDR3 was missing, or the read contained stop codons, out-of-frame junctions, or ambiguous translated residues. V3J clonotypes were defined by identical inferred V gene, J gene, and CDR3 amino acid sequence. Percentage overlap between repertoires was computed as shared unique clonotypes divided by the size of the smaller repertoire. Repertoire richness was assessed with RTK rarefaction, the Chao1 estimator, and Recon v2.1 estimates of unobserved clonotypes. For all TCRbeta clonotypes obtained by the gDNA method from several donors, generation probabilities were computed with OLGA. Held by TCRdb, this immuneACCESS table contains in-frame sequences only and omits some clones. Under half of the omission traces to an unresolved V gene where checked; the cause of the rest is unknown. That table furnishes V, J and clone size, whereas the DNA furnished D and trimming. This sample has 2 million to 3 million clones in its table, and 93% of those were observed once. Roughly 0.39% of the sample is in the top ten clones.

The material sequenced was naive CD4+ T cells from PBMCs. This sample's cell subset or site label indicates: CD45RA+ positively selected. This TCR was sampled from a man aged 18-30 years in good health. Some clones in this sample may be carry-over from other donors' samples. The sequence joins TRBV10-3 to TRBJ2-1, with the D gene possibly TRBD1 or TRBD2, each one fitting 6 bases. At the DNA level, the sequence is TGTGCCATCCGGACCCGGGGGCCCCAAGATGAGCAGTTCTTC. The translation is CAIRTRGPQDEQFF.